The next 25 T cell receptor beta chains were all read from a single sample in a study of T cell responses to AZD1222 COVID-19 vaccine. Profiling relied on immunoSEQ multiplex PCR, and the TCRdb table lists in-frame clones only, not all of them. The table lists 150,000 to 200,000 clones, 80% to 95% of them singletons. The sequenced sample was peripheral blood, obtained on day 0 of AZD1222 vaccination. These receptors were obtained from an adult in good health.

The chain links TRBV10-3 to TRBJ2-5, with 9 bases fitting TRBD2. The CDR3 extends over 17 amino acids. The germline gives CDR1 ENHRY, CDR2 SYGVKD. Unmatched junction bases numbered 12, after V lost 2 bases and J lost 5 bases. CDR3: CAISETELAGGRETQYF. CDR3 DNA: TGTGCCATCAGTGAGACTGAACTAGCGGGTGGTAGGGAGACCCAGTACTTC.

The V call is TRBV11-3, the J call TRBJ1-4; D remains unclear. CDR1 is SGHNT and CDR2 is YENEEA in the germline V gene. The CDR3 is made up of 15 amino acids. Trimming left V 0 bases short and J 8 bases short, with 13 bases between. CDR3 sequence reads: CASSLEAGEDEKLFF. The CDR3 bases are TGTGCCAGCAGCTTAGAAGCTGGGGAAGACGAAAAACTGTTTTTT.

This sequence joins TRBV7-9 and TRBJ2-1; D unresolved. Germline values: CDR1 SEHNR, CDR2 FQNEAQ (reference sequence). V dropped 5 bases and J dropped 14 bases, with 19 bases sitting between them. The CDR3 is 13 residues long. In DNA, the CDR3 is TGTGCCAGCAGCCCCAGTGAGTCCTTAAGCAAGTTCTTC. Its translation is CASSPSESLSKFF.

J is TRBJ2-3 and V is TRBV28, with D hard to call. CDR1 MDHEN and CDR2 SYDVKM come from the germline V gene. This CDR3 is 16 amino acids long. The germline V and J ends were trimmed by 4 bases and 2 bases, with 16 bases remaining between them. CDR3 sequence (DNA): TGTGCCAGCAGTTCTCCCTTAGGCCTACTCACAGATACGCAGTATTTT. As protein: CASSSPLGLLTDTQYF.

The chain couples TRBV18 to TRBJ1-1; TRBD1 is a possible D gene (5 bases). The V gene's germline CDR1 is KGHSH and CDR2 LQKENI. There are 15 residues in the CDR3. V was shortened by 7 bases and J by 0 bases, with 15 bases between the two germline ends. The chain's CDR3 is CASWGRPRLNTEAFF. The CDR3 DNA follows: TGTGCCAGCTGGGGACGGCCGAGGCTGAACACTGAAGCTTTCTTT.

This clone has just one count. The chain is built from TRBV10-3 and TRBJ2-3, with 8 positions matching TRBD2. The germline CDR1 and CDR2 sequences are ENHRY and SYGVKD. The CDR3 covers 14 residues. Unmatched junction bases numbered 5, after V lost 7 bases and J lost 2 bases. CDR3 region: CAINGGGTTDTQYF. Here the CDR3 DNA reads TGTGCCATCAACGGCGGGGGGACCACAGATACGCAGTATTTT.

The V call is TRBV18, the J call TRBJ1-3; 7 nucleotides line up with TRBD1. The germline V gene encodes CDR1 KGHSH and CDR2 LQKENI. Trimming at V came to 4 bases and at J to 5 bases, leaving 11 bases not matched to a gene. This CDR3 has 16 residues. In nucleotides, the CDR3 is TGTGCCAGCTCACAAGAGGGACAGCTTCTGCGAAACACCATATATTTT. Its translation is CASSQEGQLLRNTIYF.

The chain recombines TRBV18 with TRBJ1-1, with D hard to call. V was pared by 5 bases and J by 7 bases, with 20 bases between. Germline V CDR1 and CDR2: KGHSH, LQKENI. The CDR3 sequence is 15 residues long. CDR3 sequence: CASSFRRTLGREAFF. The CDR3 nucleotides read TGTGCCAGCTCATTTCGACGGACCTTGGGCCGTGAAGCTTTCTTT.

CDR3 amino acids: CSASVHEQFF. CDR3 coding DNA: TGCAGTGCTAGTGTGCACGAGCAGTTCTTC. This chain joins TRBV20-1 and TRBJ2-1; no definite D call. Trimming took 3 bases from V and 10 from J, leaving 7 bases between them. The CDR3 contains 10 residues. The germline CDR1 and CDR2 sequences are DFQATT and SNEGSKA (reference sequence).

CDR3 sequence reads: CASSWTPNNYGYTF. The CDR3 bases are TGTGCCAGCTCATGGACACCTAATAACTATGGCTACACCTTC. The chain employs TRBV27 and TRBJ1-2; possibly TRBD1 for D (5 bases). CDR1 MNHEY and CDR2 SMNVEV come from the germline V gene (reference sequence). The CDR3 consists of 14 residues. V was trimmed by 8 bases and J by 1 base, leaving 14 bases between them.

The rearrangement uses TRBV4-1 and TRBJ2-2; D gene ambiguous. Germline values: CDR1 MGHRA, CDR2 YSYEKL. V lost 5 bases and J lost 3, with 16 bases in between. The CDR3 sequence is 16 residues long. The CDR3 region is CASSVFSSWDTGELFF. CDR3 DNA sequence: TGCGCCAGCAGCGTATTTTCTTCCTGGGACACCGGGGAGCTGTTTTTT.

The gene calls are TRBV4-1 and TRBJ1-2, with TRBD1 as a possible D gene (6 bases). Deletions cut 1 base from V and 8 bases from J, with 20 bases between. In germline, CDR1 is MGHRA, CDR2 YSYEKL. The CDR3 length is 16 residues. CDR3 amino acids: CASSQVGGAFPGGYTF. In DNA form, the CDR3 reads TGCGCCAGCAGCCAAGTTGGGGGCGCCTTTCCGGGGGGCTACACCTTC.

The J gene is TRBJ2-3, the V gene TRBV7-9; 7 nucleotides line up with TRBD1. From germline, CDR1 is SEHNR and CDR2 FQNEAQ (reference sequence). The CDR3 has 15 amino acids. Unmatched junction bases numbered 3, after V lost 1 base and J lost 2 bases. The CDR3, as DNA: TGTGCCAGCAGCTTAGAGGGACAGCACACAGATACGCAGTATTTT. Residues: CASSLEGQHTDTQYF.

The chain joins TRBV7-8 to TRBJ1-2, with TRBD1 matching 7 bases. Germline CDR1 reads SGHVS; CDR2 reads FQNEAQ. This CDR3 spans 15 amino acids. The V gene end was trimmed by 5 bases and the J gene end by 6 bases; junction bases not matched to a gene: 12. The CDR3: CASSPQPGQIDGYTF. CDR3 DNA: TGTGCCAGCAGCCCACAACCGGGACAGATTGATGGCTACACCTTC.

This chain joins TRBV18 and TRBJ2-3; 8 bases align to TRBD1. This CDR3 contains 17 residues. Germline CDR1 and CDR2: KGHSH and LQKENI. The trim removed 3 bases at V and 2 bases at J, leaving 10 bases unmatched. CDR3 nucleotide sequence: TGTGCCAGCTCACCGCAATTCGGACAGGGTAACACAGATACGCAGTATTTT. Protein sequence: CASSPQFGQGNTDTQYF.

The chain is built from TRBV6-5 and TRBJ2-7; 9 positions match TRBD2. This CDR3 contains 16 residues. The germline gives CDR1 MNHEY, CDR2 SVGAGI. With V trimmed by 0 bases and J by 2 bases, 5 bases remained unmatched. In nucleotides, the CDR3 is TGTGCCAGCAGTTACTCCCCGGGACTAGCCCCCTACGAGCAGTACTTC. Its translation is CASSYSPGLAPYEQYF.

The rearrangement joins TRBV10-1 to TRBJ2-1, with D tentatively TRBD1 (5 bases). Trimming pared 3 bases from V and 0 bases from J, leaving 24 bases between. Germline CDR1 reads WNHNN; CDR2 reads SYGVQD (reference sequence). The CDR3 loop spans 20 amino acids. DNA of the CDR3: TGCGCCAGCAGTGATAGCCAACAACTCAGGGTTTTTAGCTCCTACAATGAGCAGTTCTTC. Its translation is CASSDSQQLRVFSSYNEQFF.

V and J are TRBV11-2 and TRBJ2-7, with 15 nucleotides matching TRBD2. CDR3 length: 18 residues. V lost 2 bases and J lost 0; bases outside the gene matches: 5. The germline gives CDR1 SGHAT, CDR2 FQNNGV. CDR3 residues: CASSLRTSGGANSYEQYF. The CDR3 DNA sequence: TGTGCCAGCAGCTTACGGACTAGCGGGGGGGCCAACTCCTACGAGCAGTACTTC.

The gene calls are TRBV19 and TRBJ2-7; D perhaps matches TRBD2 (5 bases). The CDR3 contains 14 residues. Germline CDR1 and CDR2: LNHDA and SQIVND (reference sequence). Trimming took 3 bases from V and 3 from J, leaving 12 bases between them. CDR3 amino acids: CASSIGISNYEQYF. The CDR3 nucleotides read TGTGCCAGTAGTATCGGGATTTCGAACTACGAGCAGTACTTC.

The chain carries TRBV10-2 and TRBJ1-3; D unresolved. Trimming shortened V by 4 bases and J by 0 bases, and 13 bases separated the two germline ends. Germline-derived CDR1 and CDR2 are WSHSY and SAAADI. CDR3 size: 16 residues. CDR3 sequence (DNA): TGCGCCAGCAGTGTCCCCGGGCATAGCTCTGGAAACACCATATATTTT. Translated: CASSVPGHSSGNTIYF.

Written as DNA, the CDR3 is TGTGCCAGCAGTTGGGACCGATTTAATTCACCCCTCCACTTT. This encodes CASSWDRFNSPLHF. The rearrangement uses TRBV27 and TRBJ1-6; weak D call: TRBD1 (5 bases). This CDR3 region has 14 residues. CDR1 is MNHEY, CDR2 SMNVEV, per germline (reference sequence). Trimming removed 4 bases from V and 6 bases from J, with 10 bases in between.

The CDR3 reads CSVAGSQETQYF. The CDR3 nucleotides read TGCAGCGTTGCCGGGAGCCAAGAGACCCAGTACTTC. J is TRBJ2-5 and V is TRBV29-1, with D possibly TRBD2 on 6 matching bases. Trimming pared 4 bases from V and 1 base from J, leaving 7 bases between. This CDR3 region has 12 residues. Per the germline V gene, CDR1 is SQVTM and CDR2 is ANQGSEA.

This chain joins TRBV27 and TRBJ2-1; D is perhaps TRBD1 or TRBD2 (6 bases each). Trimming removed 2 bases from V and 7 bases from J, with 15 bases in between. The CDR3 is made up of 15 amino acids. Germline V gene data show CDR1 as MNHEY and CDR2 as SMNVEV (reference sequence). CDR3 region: CASSLDWGAGNEQFF. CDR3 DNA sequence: TGTGCCAGCAGTTTAGACTGGGGGGCCGGAAATGAGCAGTTCTTC.

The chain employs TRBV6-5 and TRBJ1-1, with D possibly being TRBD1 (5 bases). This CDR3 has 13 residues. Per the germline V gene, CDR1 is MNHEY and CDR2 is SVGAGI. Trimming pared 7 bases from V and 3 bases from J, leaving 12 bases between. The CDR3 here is CASTGTYDTEAFF. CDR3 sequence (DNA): TGTGCCAGCACGGGGACCTATGACACTGAAGCTTTCTTT.

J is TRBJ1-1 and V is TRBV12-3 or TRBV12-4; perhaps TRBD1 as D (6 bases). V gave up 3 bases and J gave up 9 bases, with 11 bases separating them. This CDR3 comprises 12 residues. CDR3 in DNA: TGTGCCAGCAGTTTCCAGGGGCCGAAAGCTTTCTTT. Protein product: CASSFQGPKAFF.